These 27 T cell receptor beta chains originate from one sample sequenced in a study of T cell responses to AZD1222 COVID-19 vaccine. Measured with immunoSEQ multiplex PCR; TCRdb has only the in-frame clones, and not every one. This sample carries 100,000 or so clones, more than 85% of them seen once, and the ten largest clones take approximately 4.5%. Sequenced material: peripheral blood, taken on day 0 of AZD1222 vaccination. These receptor sequences come from an adult in good health.

V and J are TRBV3-1 (or the pseudogene TRBV3-2) and TRBJ1-3; D unclear. V was trimmed by 2 bases and J by 4 bases, leaving 12 bases between them. The CDR3 contains 15 residues. CDR1 and CDR2 from the germline V gene are LGHDT and YNNKEL (reference sequence). The CDR3 DNA reads as TGTGCCAGCAGCCAACAGCGGCCGGGCGGAAACACCATATATTTT. Its translation: CASSQQRPGGNTIYF.

V is TRBV19 and J is TRBJ1-1, with D uncertain. Germline assignment: CDR1 LNHDA and CDR2 SQIVND (reference sequence). The CDR3 is made up of 15 amino acids. Trimming took off 6 bases at V and 2 bases at J, with 16 bases between the two ends. The CDR3 spells CASRLGGSPNTEAFF. CDR3 coding DNA: TGTGCCAGTAGGTTAGGCGGCAGTCCAAACACTGAAGCTTTCTTT.

The chain is built from TRBV9 and TRBJ2-1, with D possibly matching TRBD2 (7 bases). The CDR3 spans 15 residues. Germline CDR1 SGDLS, CDR2 YYNGEE. With 4 bases removed from V and 7 bases from J, the gap between germline ends came to 18 bases. The CDR3 here is CASSPRGGSPNEQFF. The CDR3 DNA is TGTGCCAGCAGCCCAAGGGGGGGCTCTCCTAATGAGCAGTTCTTC.

This clone was seen a single time. The rearrangement joins TRBV7-8 to TRBJ1-1; D is ambiguous. This CDR3 has 15 amino acids. Trimming took off 4 bases at V and 4 bases at J, with 16 bases between the two ends. Per the germline V gene, CDR1 is SGHVS and CDR2 is FQNEAQ. Written as DNA, the CDR3 is TGTGCCAGCAGCTCTACGCCCCAAGCGACCACTGAAGCTTTCTTT. Translation: CASSSTPQATTEAFF.

CDR3 bases: TGTGCCAGCAGCCAACAAGAGACCCAGTACTTC. Translating it yields CASSQQETQYF. This rearrangement joins TRBV4-2 to TRBJ2-5; D gene unclear. CDR3 length: 11 amino acids. V was shortened by 2 bases and J by 2 bases, with 0 bases between the two germline ends. Germline V CDR1 and CDR2: LGHNA, YNFKEQ.

V and J are TRBV5-1 and TRBJ2-7; the D gene is possibly TRBD2 (6 bases). The CDR3 runs to 13 residues. V lost 7 bases and J 6 bases, leaving 17 bases between the germline ends. Germline V gene lookup returns CDR1 SGHRS and CDR2 YFSETQ. DNA for the CDR3: TGCGCCAGCCGCCGGGTCGGGGGTTCCGAGCAGTACTTC. It codes for CASRRVGGSEQYF. Based on the CDR3 plus reference TRBV5-1 and TRBJ2-7, the full variable domain is KAGVTQTPRYLIKTRGQQVTLSCSPISGHRSVSWYQQTPGQGLQFLFEYFSETQRNKGNFPGRFSGRQFSNSRSEMNVSTLELGDSALYLCASRRVGGSEQYFGPGTRLTVT.

V gene TRBV5-1 combines with J gene TRBJ2-1, with D maybe TRBD1 (6 bases). V lost 2 bases, J lost 4 bases, and 13 bases lay in between. The CDR3 contains 15 residues. CDR1 and CDR2 (germline): SGHRS, YFSETQ. The CDR3 spells CASSFSSDSYNEQFF. In nucleotides, the CDR3 is TGCGCCAGCAGCTTCAGTTCGGACAGTTACAATGAGCAGTTCTTC.

This chain links TRBV7-9 with TRBJ1-2, with a tentative D call TRBD1 (6 bases). With 3 bases removed from V and 4 bases from J, the gap between germline ends came to 12 bases. Germline assignment: CDR1 SEHNR and CDR2 FQNEAQ (reference sequence). The CDR3 is made up of 14 amino acids. Here the CDR3 DNA reads TGTGCCAGCAGCTTGACGGGGGCTTCCTATGGCTACACCTTC. Encoded protein: CASSLTGASYGYTF.

This rearrangement joins TRBV27 to TRBJ2-5; D gene uncertain. This CDR3 region has 14 residues. Trimming pared 5 bases from V and 5 bases from J, leaving 15 bases between. Germline V gives CDR1 MNHEY, CDR2 SMNVEV (reference sequence). The CDR3, as DNA: TGTGCCAGCAGTCCCTCTTCCAGTCGCGAGACCCAGTACTTC. It codes for CASSPSSSRETQYF.

CDR3 bases: TGTGCCAGCAGTTATACAGGGGGAACTGAAGCTTTCTTT. As protein: CASSYTGGTEAFF. The V call is TRBV27, the J call TRBJ1-1, with 8 bases matching TRBD1. V shed 4 bases and J 5 bases; nucleotides not matched to a gene: 3. The CDR3 runs 13 residues. From germline, CDR1 is MNHEY and CDR2 SMNVEV (reference sequence).

This clone was seen once. This chain links TRBV20-1 with TRBJ2-7, with D hard to call. This CDR3 contains 11 residues. Trimming took 6 bases from V and 1 from J, leaving 7 bases between them. Germline V CDR1 and CDR2: DFQATT, SNEGSKA (reference sequence). CDR3 in amino acids: CSALRSYEQYF. CDR3 in DNA: TGCAGTGCCCTAAGATCCTACGAGCAGTACTTC.

The rearrangement joins TRBV27 to TRBJ1-5, with D unclear. The CDR3 contains 12 residues. Trimming shortened V by 5 bases and J by 3 bases, and 5 bases separated the two germline ends. Germline V gene data show CDR1 as MNHEY and CDR2 as SMNVEV (reference sequence). The CDR3 sequence is CASSRHNQPQHF. Here the CDR3 DNA reads TGTGCCAGCAGTAGACACAATCAGCCCCAGCATTTT.

The genes are TRBV6-1 and TRBJ2-7, with D maybe TRBD1 (5 bases). CDR1 is MNHNS, CDR2 SASEGT, per germline. The CDR3 consists of 15 residues. V lost 2 bases and J lost 0, with 11 bases in between. Here the CDR3 reads CASSEYDRVSYEQYF. The DNA of the CDR3 is TGTGCCAGCAGTGAATATGACAGAGTCTCCTACGAGCAGTACTTC.

V gene TRBV11-2 combines with J gene TRBJ2-7; no clear D. V lost 5 bases and J lost 0, with 17 bases in between. The CDR3 is 16 amino acids. Per germline, CDR1 SGHAT and CDR2 FQNNGV. The CDR3 bases are TGTGCCAGCAGCCCCGGATGGGAAGCGAGCTCCTACGAGCAGTACTTC. Translating it yields CASSPGWEASSYEQYF.

The chain couples TRBV2 to TRBJ1-4; D is uncertain. V was clipped by 1 base and J by 5 bases, with 11 bases between them. Germline loops: CDR1 SNHLY, CDR2 FYNNEI. The CDR3 covers 15 residues. The CDR3 DNA is TGTGCCAGCAGTGAAGGGAGCGCGGGGAATGAAAAACTGTTTTTT. This codes for CASSEGSAGNEKLFF.

This clone was picked up one time. The chain uses TRBV5-1 and TRBJ2-7, with 13 bases fitting TRBD2. The J segment lost 3 bases and the V segment lost 3 bases, leaving 3 bases of the junction unmatched. The CDR3 loop spans 15 amino acids. Germline values: CDR1 SGHRS, CDR2 YFSETQ. The CDR3 protein is CASSSWTSGSYEQYF. The CDR3 DNA is TGCGCCAGCAGCTCTTGGACTAGCGGGAGCTACGAGCAGTACTTC.

Comments on this clone: This likely comes from a read error, as the CDR3 has no conserved phenylalanine or tryptophan at its end. It is unclear where the CDR3 begins or ends on the DNA, so no DNA is shown, and the CDR3 is as TCRdb lists it. The rearrangement joins TRBV19 to TRBJ1-2; whether TRBD1, the table's D call, matches the DNA was not checked. From its first to its last residue, the CDR3 has 10 amino acids. Germline CDR1 and CDR2: LNHDA and SQIVND (reference sequence). The CDR3: CATLRWDRGY.

V gene TRBV20-1 combines with J gene TRBJ2-5; D gene unclear. Germline V gene sequence: CDR1 DFQATT, CDR2 SNEGSKA (reference sequence). V was cut by 5 bases and J by 5 bases, with 3 bases left in between. This CDR3 is 9 amino acids long. CDR3 in amino acids: CSAPETQYF. In nucleotides, the CDR3 is TGCAGTGCTCCGGAGACCCAGTACTTC.

The rearrangement joins TRBV18 to TRBJ2-7, with 7 nucleotides matching TRBD1. J was trimmed by 5 bases and V by 4 bases; bases with no gene match: 17. This CDR3 has 17 residues. In germline, CDR1 is KGHSH, CDR2 LQKENI. In DNA, the CDR3 is TGTGCCAGCTCACAACTAACTCCCGGGACAGCCCAGGACGAGCAGTACTTC. Protein: CASSQLTPGTAQDEQYF.

V gene TRBV5-6 combines with J gene TRBJ1-2; maybe TRBD1 (5 bases). V lost 4 bases, J lost 7 bases, and 17 bases lay in between. CDR1 and CDR2 from the germline V gene are SGHDT and YYEEEE. The CDR3 loop spans 14 amino acids. The DNA for the CDR3 is TGTGCCAGCAGCCCCGGGGTCAGAGGGGCTGGCTACACCTTC. Its protein is CASSPGVRGAGYTF.

The chain links TRBV11-2 to TRBJ1-2; D is uncertain. CDR3 length: 12 residues. Germline lookup yields CDR1 SGHAT and CDR2 FQNNGV. V lost 6 bases, J lost 7 bases, and 12 bases lay in between. The CDR3 loop is CASSTWGAGYTF. The CDR3 bases are TGTGCCAGCAGTACGTGGGGAGCTGGCTACACCTTC.

The chain uses TRBV6-1 and TRBJ1-5; the D is unclear. CDR3 length: 13 amino acids. Germline CDR1 reads MNHNS; CDR2 reads SASEGT. Trimming stripped 2 bases from V and 7 bases from J, with 9 bases between. CDR3 sequence reads: CASSERGYQPQHF. CDR3 in DNA: TGTGCCAGCAGTGAACGAGGGTACCAGCCCCAGCATTTT.

The V and J genes are TRBV21-1 and TRBJ2-7. TRBV21-1 is a pseudogene locus. CDR3 length: 14 residues. The CDR3 protein is CASSKMSGTCEQYF. The CDR3 DNA follows: TGTGCCAGCAGCAAAATGTCCGGGACCTGCGAGCAGTACTTC.

This clone was seen a single time. V usage is TRBV12-5 and J usage is TRBJ2-1; D unclear. Germline assignment: CDR1 LGHNT and CDR2 FRNRAP. This CDR3 has 15 amino acids. V dropped 4 bases and J dropped 0 bases, with 10 bases sitting between them. The CDR3 here is CASGSGSSSYNEQFF. In DNA form, the CDR3 reads TGTGCTAGTGGTTCTGGCAGTAGCTCCTACAATGAGCAGTTCTTC.

The J gene is TRBJ1-2, the V gene TRBV29-1, with D tentatively TRBD1 (5 bases). This CDR3 is 11 amino acids long. V shed 7 bases and J shed 3 bases, with 9 bases lying between them. Germline loops: CDR1 SQVTM, CDR2 ANQGSEA. The CDR3 sequence is CSAVRDYGYTF. CDR3 in DNA: TGCAGCGCCGTCAGGGACTATGGCTACACCTTC.

This clone was detected only once. The chain couples TRBV19 to TRBJ2-7, with TRBD2 matching 8 bases. The germline V gene has CDR1 LNHDA and CDR2 SQIVND (reference sequence). The CDR3 is made up of 14 amino acids. The V segment lost 5 bases and the J segment 3 bases; nucleotides outside the gene matches: 6. The CDR3: CASSPGLGDYEQYF. The CDR3 nucleotides read TGTGCCAGTAGTCCGGGACTAGGAGACTACGAGCAGTACTTC.

The chain employs TRBV15 and TRBJ1-5; D gene uncertain. V lost 0 bases to trimming and J lost 6 bases, with 12 bases between them. CDR1 is LNHNV, CDR2 YYDKDF, per germline (reference sequence). The length of the CDR3 is 15 residues. The CDR3 loop is CATSRDLQEVQPQHF. In DNA, the CDR3 is TGTGCCACCAGCAGAGATTTGCAGGAAGTTCAGCCCCAGCATTTT. Combining the CDR3 with reference TRBV15 and TRBJ1-5 gives the whole variable domain DAMVIQNPRYQVTQFGKPVTLSCSQTLNHNVMYWYQQKSSQAPKLLFHYYDKDFNNEADTPDNFQSRRPNTSFCFLDIRSPGLGDTAMYLCATSRDLQEVQPQHFGDGTRLSIL.